The clone carrying this TCR beta chain was seen a handful of times. What it recognizes is unknown. This sample is part of a study of T cell repertoires in cytomegalovirus infection. Overall study: The authors relied on CMV epitopes, both recently identified HLA-C-restricted and well-studied HLA-B-restricted. It can be stated that public TCR beta signatures indicated CMV infection as well as a matching HLA type. General study findings and limits: There were HLA-C-restricted CMV-specific TCR beta clonotypes dominating the ex vivo response.

The trim removed 3 bases at V and 3 bases at J, leaving 11 bases unmatched. The germline CDR1 and CDR2 sequences are SGHAT and FQNNGV. This CDR3 contains 17 residues. TCRdb reanalysed the reads using MiXCR and keeps one entry per CDR3 protein. The sample consists of fewer than 900,000 distinct CDR3 sequences, 25% to 30% of them appearing once. The receptor comes from a human donor in good health (CMV status not recorded). Some clones in this sample may be carry-over from other donors' samples. The source material was cultured CD8+ T cells from PBMCs, sampled from culture after CMV antigen stimulation. This rearrangement joins TRBV11-2 to TRBJ1-1; 9 bases align to TRBD1. The CDR3 loop is CASSFWAGTGIDTEAFF. CDR3 nucleotides: TGTGCCAGCAGCTTTTGGGCTGGGACAGGGATCGACACTGAAGCTTTCTTT.